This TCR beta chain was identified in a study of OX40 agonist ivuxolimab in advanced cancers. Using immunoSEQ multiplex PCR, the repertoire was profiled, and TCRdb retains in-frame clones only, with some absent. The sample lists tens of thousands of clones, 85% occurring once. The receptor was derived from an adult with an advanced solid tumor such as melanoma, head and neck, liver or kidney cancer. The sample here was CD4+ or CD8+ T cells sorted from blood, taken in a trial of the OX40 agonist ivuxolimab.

CDR3 loop: CASRLDSFGYTF. The CDR3 nucleotides read TGTGCCAGCAGGTTGGACAGTTTTGGCTACACCTTC. The chain employs TRBV7-9 and TRBJ1-2; D is possibly TRBD1 (6 bases). CDR1 is SEHNR, CDR2 FQNEAQ, per germline (reference sequence). The CDR3 runs 12 residues. V gave up 6 bases and J gave up 7 bases, with 12 bases separating them.